This T cell receptor beta chain was recovered during a study of a mutant IDH1 vaccine in newly diagnosed glioma. Study details: With temozolomide cycles, or 4-6 weeks after radiotherapy alone, vaccination was started.

Whole-study results and caveats: Immune responses induced by the vaccine were seen in approximately 93% of patients, spanning multiple MHC alleles.

The time point denotes: week 35, safety follow-up. A 20-mer mutant IDH1 peptide at 300 ug was injected subcutaneously with topical imiquimod. This table comes from immunoSEQ multiplex PCR, and its TCRdb copy is limited to in-frame clones, with some not included. This table has some 60,000 clones, around 85% appearing once. A note on this clone: The antigen remains unidentified.

The starting material was PBMCs, obtained from a glioma patient whose treatment included an IDH1 peptide vaccine. The receptor was derived from a man aged 40-49 years with glioma.

The CDR3 loop reads CASSLKGTSGFYNEQFF. The CDR3 DNA is TGTGCCAGCAGCTTAAAGGGGACTAGCGGATTTTACAATGAGCAGTTCTTC. The gene calls are TRBV11-2 and TRBJ2-1, with TRBD2 matching 11 bases. The V gene end was trimmed by 2 bases and the J gene end by 4 bases; junction bases not matched to a gene: 7. CDR3 length: 17 residues. Germline loops: CDR1 SGHAT, CDR2 FQNNGV.